The next 15 T cell receptor beta chains were all read from a single sample in a study of T cells in Graves' hyperthyroidism and ophthalmopathy. There were TCR beta CDR3 regions amplified from RNA transcripts. HTBI primers were the set used in a first-round RT-PCR of the TCR CDR3. TCRdb independently ran MiXCR on the multiplex PCR reads; one entry per CDR3 protein. The sample has nearly 600,000 distinct CDR3 sequences; around 13% are singletons. Material for sequencing was blood. Receptors were obtained from a woman aged 25 to 45 with Graves' hyperthyroidism that later progressed to Graves' ophthalmopathy.

This clonotype was counted many times. The V gene is TRBV19, the J gene TRBJ2-2; D unclear. This CDR3 is built from 16 residues. Trimming left V 0 bases short and J 5 bases short, with 13 bases between. Looked up from germline, CDR1 is LNHDA and CDR2 is SQIVND (reference sequence). The CDR3 region has the DNA TGTGCCAGTAGTATAGATCAAACCTTCCTAACCGGGGAGCTGTTTTTT. This encodes CASSIDQTFLTGELFF.

This clonotype has only a few counts. The genes are TRBV10-2 and TRBJ2-1, with TRBD2 matching over 8 bases. V lost 7 bases to trimming and J lost 4 bases; unmatched junction nucleotides: 6. In germline, CDR1 is WSHSY, CDR2 SAAADI. The CDR3 loop spans 14 amino acids. CDR3 sequence reads: CASKYTSGYNEQFF. For the CDR3, the DNA is TGCGCCAGCAAATACACTAGCGGTTACAATGAGCAGTTCTTC.

This clonotype was seen many times. The chain links TRBV16 to TRBJ1-5, with TRBD1 matching 7 bases. Germline values: CDR1 KGHSY, CDR2 FQNENV. V gave up 4 bases and J gave up 3 bases; unmatched junction bases: 3. The CDR3 contains 14 residues. The CDR3 nucleotides read TGTGCCAGCAGCCGGGACAGAGACAATCAGCCCCAGCATTTT. Encoded protein: CASSRDRDNQPQHF.

This clonotype was counted at least ten times. V and J are TRBV24-1 and TRBJ2-3, with 7 positions matching TRBD1. Per the germline V gene, CDR1 is KGHDR and CDR2 is SFDVKD. Trimming took 4 bases from V and 6 from J; bases not matched to a gene: 6. CDR3 length equals 14 residues. The CDR3: CATSDPQGTDTQYF. DNA of the CDR3: TGTGCCACCAGTGACCCACAGGGGACGGATACGCAGTATTTT.

J is TRBJ1-1 and V is TRBV6-4; 12 bases are a match to TRBD1. CDR3 size: 15 residues. V shed 8 bases, J shed 4 bases, and the junction held 8 bases outside the gene matches. Germline V gene data show CDR1 as MRHNA and CDR2 as SNTAGT. CDR3 DNA: TGTGCCAGCCTGGGACAGGGGGCGAGAGGCACTGAAGCTTTCTTT. Its protein product is CASLGQGARGTEAFF.

This clonotype was counted many times. Written as DNA, the CDR3 is TGTGCCAGCAGCCCCTTCGGCAGGGGAGGGAATCAGCCCCAGCATTTT. This translates into CASSPFGRGGNQPQHF. V is TRBV12-3 or TRBV12-4 and J is TRBJ1-5, with a tentative D call TRBD1 (6 bases). V lost 6 bases to trimming and J lost 4 bases, with 19 bases between them. The CDR3 covers 16 residues.

This clonotype was counted ten times or more. The rearrangement links TRBV11-2 to TRBJ2-5; 13 nucleotides line up with TRBD2. The CDR3 totals 16 residues. Germline V gene data show CDR1 as SGHAT and CDR2 as FQNNGV. The V gene end was trimmed by 4 bases and the J gene end by 5 bases; junction bases not matched to a gene: 7. The CDR3: CASSSSGLAGAETQYF. CDR3 bases: TGTGCCAGCAGCTCCTCAGGACTAGCGGGAGCTGAGACCCAGTACTTC.

The chain employs TRBV2 and TRBJ2-1, with 11 bases aligning to TRBD1. V gave up 10 bases and J gave up 8 bases; unmatched junction bases: 16. The CDR3 runs to 16 residues. Germline assignment: CDR1 SNHLY and CDR2 FYNNEI. CDR3 sequence reads: CATLLDRDRGGDEQFF. Written as DNA, the CDR3 is TGTGCCACACTTTTAGACCGGGACAGGGGGGGCGATGAGCAGTTCTTC.

There are many counts of this clonotype. V usage is TRBV11-2 and J usage is TRBJ1-5, with TRBD1 matching over 7 bases. Unmatched junction bases numbered 10, after V lost 3 bases and J lost 5 bases. The CDR3 spans 16 residues. Germline lookup yields CDR1 SGHAT and CDR2 FQNNGV. The CDR3 bases are TGTGCCAGCAGCTTGGGGACAGAGAGGGCCGATCAGCCCCAGCATTTT. Its translation: CASSLGTERADQPQHF.

This clonotype was counted ten times or more. The chain combines TRBV28 with TRBJ1-1; D unresolved. CDR3 length: 13 amino acids. From germline, CDR1 is MDHEN and CDR2 SYDVKM. The V end was cut by 3 bases, the J end by 5 bases, with 10 bases between. CDR3 nucleotide sequence: TGTGCCAGCAGTTTCGGCGAAGGTACTGAAGCTTTCTTT. Protein: CASSFGEGTEAFF.

In its sample, this clonotype was seen many times. This chain connects TRBV28 to TRBJ2-4; 9 bases align to TRBD1. There are 16 residues in the CDR3. The V segment lost 2 bases and the J segment 1 base; nucleotides outside the gene matches: 3. The germline V gene has CDR1 MDHEN and CDR2 SYDVKM. In DNA form, the CDR3 reads TGTGCCAGCAGTTTACCCGGGACAGGGGCCAAAAACATTCAGTACTTC. It yields the protein CASSLPGTGAKNIQYF.

This clonotype has only a few counts. The chain carries TRBV5-6 and TRBJ1-1; no firm D call. The V end lost 2 bases, the J end lost 0 bases, and 8 bases lay between the germline ends. Germline CDR1 is SGHDT and CDR2 is YYEEEE. This CDR3 has 14 amino acids. The CDR3 reads CASSFGRVNTEAFF. The DNA of the CDR3 is TGTGCCAGCAGCTTTGGACGGGTGAACACTGAAGCTTTCTTT.

The sample holds many counts of this clonotype. The CDR3 nucleotides are TGTGCCAGCAGCCTTCAGGAGTATGGCTACACCTTC. Its protein product is CASSLQEYGYTF. This chain links TRBV2 with TRBJ1-2; the D is unclear. CDR3 length equals 12 residues. Trimming left V 6 bases short and J 5 bases short, with 10 bases between. The V gene's germline CDR1 is SNHLY and CDR2 FYNNEI. Full variable domain (rest looked up from reference TRBV2 and TRBJ1-2): EPEVTQTPSHQVTQMGQEVILRCVPISNHLYFYWYRQILGQKVEFLVSFYNNEISEKSEIFDDQFSVERPDGSNFTLKIRSTKLEDSAMYFCASSLQEYGYTFGSGTRLTVV.

This clonotype has only a few counts. The J gene is TRBJ1-1, the V gene TRBV6-1, with 7 bases fitting TRBD1. CDR3 length: 14 amino acids. Germline V gene data show CDR1 as MNHNS and CDR2 as SASEGT. V dropped 5 bases and J dropped 7; count of bases not matched to a gene: 10. The CDR3 spells CASSPGDSMVEAFF. Here the CDR3 DNA reads TGTGCCAGCAGTCCAGGGGACAGTATGGTTGAAGCTTTCTTT.

This clonotype was recorded many times. V gene TRBV12-3 or TRBV12-4 combines with J gene TRBJ1-4; D is undetermined. CDR3 length: 15 residues. V was cut by 2 bases and J by 5 bases, with 12 bases left in between. CDR3 in amino acids: CASSLLGSGNEKLFF. CDR3 DNA sequence: TGTGCCAGCAGTTTACTGGGGTCGGGCAATGAAAAACTGTTTTTT.